This T cell receptor beta chain was captured in a study of T cell changes during pregnancy in multiple sclerosis. Clones were read by immunoSEQ multiplex PCR, and TCRdb kept only the in-frame ones, dropping some. Of around 96,000 clones in the sample, 90% to 95% are singletons; the top ten hold 2% to 2.5%. This clonotype was sampled from a female donor with multiple sclerosis, enrolled in a pregnancy study. The source material was peripheral blood, sampled in the third trimester of pregnancy.

In DNA, the CDR3 is TGTGCCAGCAACATAGCGGGAGGGTTTGGGGAGCAGTACTTC. It specifies CASNIAGGFGEQYF. This rearrangement joins TRBV6-6 to TRBJ2-7; 11 positions match TRBD2. Germline V gene sequence: CDR1 MNHNY, CDR2 SVGAGI (reference sequence). Unmatched junction bases numbered 9, after V lost 7 bases and J lost 7 bases. The CDR3 has 14 amino acids.